These 32 T cell receptor beta chains were all obtained from the same sample, sequenced in a study of tumor and adjacent non-tumor tissue in lung cancer. RNA was extracted from bulk tissue without any cell sorting. Distant lung tissue was collected more than 3 cm away from the tumor edge. A modified ARM-PCR protocol with three rounds of nested PCR amplified TCRbeta. TCRdb analysed the multiplex PCR reads with MiXCR anew, one entry per CDR3 protein. The table shows roughly 67,000 distinct CDR3 sequences, with around 80% occurring only once. The sample consisted of distant non-tumor lung tissue. The receptor source for this set is a man between 60 and 75 years old with non-small cell lung cancer.

This clonotype was detected only a few times. The rearrangement links TRBV24-1 to TRBJ2-1; D is possibly TRBD1 (6 bases). V lost 5 bases and J 5 bases, leaving 18 bases between the germline ends. CDR3 length: 16 amino acids. Looked up from germline, CDR1 is KGHDR and CDR2 is SFDVKD. Here the CDR3 DNA reads TGTGCCACCAGTGGTTACCGGGACATCGAACACAATGAGCAGTTCTTC. Protein: CATSGYRDIEHNEQFF.

Many counts were recorded for this clonotype. This chain links TRBV28 with TRBJ2-7; D not certain. The germline V and J ends were trimmed by 7 bases and 6 bases, with 10 bases remaining between them. The length of the CDR3 is 11 residues. Germline CDR1 and CDR2: MDHEN and SYDVKM. CDR3 protein: CASMRRGEQYF. In nucleotides, the CDR3 is TGTGCCAGCATGCGTAGAGGCGAGCAGTACTTC.

Comments on this clonotype: In this CDR3 the conserved last residue, phenylalanine or tryptophan, is missing, so a read error is likely. No DNA is shown, since the ends of the CDR3 on it are uncertain; the CDR3 is the one TCRdb lists. V gene TRBV6-2 or TRBV6-3 combines with J gene TRBJ2-1; the table calls TRBD1, which could not be checked here. CDR1 MNHEY and CDR2 SVGEGT come from the germline V gene. The CDR3 is 14 amino acids long, termini counted. The CDR3 region is CASCRQGSYNEQFY.

The gene calls are TRBV15 and TRBJ1-5; D ambiguous. There are 14 residues in the CDR3. Germline values: CDR1 LNHNV, CDR2 YYDKDF (reference sequence). Trimming took 4 bases from V and 4 from J, leaving 11 bases between them. CDR3 protein: CATSTITGNQPQHF. CDR3 DNA sequence: TGTGCCACCAGCACCATCACGGGAAATCAGCCCCAGCATTTT.

Turning to this clonotype: The conserved phenylalanine or tryptophan normally closing the CDR3 is absent here, so this likely arose from a read error. The limits of the CDR3 on the DNA are not certain, so only TCRdb's listed CDR3 is given. This chain connects TRBV29-1 to TRBJ1-1. CDR1 and CDR2 (germline): SQVTM, ANQGSEA. The CDR3 is made up of 13 amino acids, end residues included. CDR3 sequence: CSASAGGDTEASL.

Points on this clonotype: Since a much larger clone is just one base distant, this may be a read error. The rearrangement uses TRBV2 and TRBJ2-7; D remains unclear. From germline, CDR1 is SNHLY and CDR2 FYNNEI. This CDR3 has 16 residues. V was cut by 2 bases and J by 0 bases, with 14 bases left in between. The CDR3 DNA reads as TGTGCCAGCAGTGAAACAATGGCGACCGGCTCCTACGAGCAGTACTTC. Its protein product is CASSETMATGSYEQYF.

The V call is TRBV6-1, the J call TRBJ1-5, with D perhaps TRBD1 (5 bases). This CDR3 contains 15 residues. Germline V gene lookup returns CDR1 MNHNS and CDR2 SASEGT. The CDR3 loop is CVTSEGAGLNQPQHF. CDR3 nucleotide sequence: TGTGTCACCAGTGAAGGGGCAGGACTAAATCAGCCCCAGCATTTT.

The chain combines TRBV5-1 with TRBJ2-3; 10 bases map to TRBD2. CDR1 SGHRS and CDR2 YFSETQ come from the germline V gene. CDR3 length: 15 amino acids. CDR3 bases: TGCACTAGCAGCCAGCTAGCGGGAGGCACAGATACGCAGTATTTT. Protein: CTSSQLAGGTDTQYF.

This clonotype was seen at least ten times. V usage is TRBV21-1 and J usage is TRBJ2-1; the table's D call TRBD2 went unverified against the DNA. TRBV21-1 is a listed pseudogene. The CDR3 extends over 16 amino acids. This chain's CDR3 is CASSEDPGTNHNEQFF. The CDR3 nucleotides are TGTGCCAGCAGCGAAGACCCCGGGACTAACCACAATGAGCAGTTCTTC.

Turning to this clonotype: Given the absence of the conserved phenylalanine or tryptophan at the CDR3 end, a read error is likely. The J gene is TRBJ1-5, the V gene TRBV24-1; D call uncertain. This CDR3 is 13 amino acids long. Germline V gene data show CDR1 as KGHDR and CDR2 as SFDVKD. V gave up 8 bases and J gave up 0 bases, with 7 bases separating them. DNA for the CDR3: TGTGCCACCAAACACGATAGCAATCAGCCCCAGCATCTT. Its translation: CATKHDSNQPQHL.

This clonotype was observed many times. V usage is TRBV20-1 and J usage is TRBJ2-4, with 9 bases matching TRBD2. V lost 6 bases and J lost 1; bases outside the gene matches: 19. This CDR3 region has 19 residues. Germline lookup yields CDR1 DFQATT and CDR2 SNEGSKA (reference sequence). Here the CDR3 reads CSAPPVVAGEEVAKNIQYF. CDR3 nucleotide sequence: TGCAGTGCCCCTCCTGTGGTAGCGGGAGAGGAGGTTGCCAAAAACATTCAGTACTTC.

This chain links TRBV29-1 with TRBJ2-6; possibly TRBD1 for D (6 bases). The V gene's germline CDR1 is SQVTM and CDR2 ANQGSEA. The CDR3 has 16 residues. The CDR3 is CSAEDRAGARANVLTF. The CDR3 region has the DNA TGCAGTGCTGAAGATCGCGCAGGGGCTAGGGCCAACGTCCTGACTTTC.

The chain couples TRBV6-6 to TRBJ2-7; weak D call: TRBD1 (5 bases). V lost 9 bases, J lost 2 bases, and 14 bases lay in between. CDR3 size: 13 residues. Looked up from germline, CDR1 is MNHNY and CDR2 is SVGAGI (reference sequence). The CDR3, as DNA: TGTGCCAGTAGCCAGGCAGGGACCTACGAGCAGTACTTC. Protein product: CASSQAGTYEQYF.

This clonotype appeared many times. CDR3 residues: CASSSPHRDTDGQYF. CDR3 nucleotide sequence: TGTGCCAGCAGTTCGCCCCACCGGGACACCGACGGACAGTACTTC. V and J are TRBV6-5 and TRBJ2-7, with D tentatively TRBD1 (6 bases). Trimming took off 4 bases at V and 10 bases at J, with 23 bases between the two ends. This CDR3 is 15 amino acids long. The V gene's germline CDR1 is MNHEY and CDR2 SVGAGI.

This sequence joins TRBV28 and TRBJ2-7, with TRBD1 identical over 8 bases. The CDR3 is 15 residues long. Looked up from germline, CDR1 is MDHEN and CDR2 is SYDVKM. V lost 5 bases, J lost 2 bases, and 8 bases stayed unmatched. Here the CDR3 DNA reads TGTGCCAGCAGTGCAGGGGGACAGGCACCCTACGAGCAGTACTTC. It yields the protein CASSAGGQAPYEQYF.

This clonotype is a singleton in its sample. One end of the junction does not line up with germline, which may come from a read error. V and J are TRBV4-2 and TRBJ1-6, with unresolved D. Looked up from germline, CDR1 is LGHNA and CDR2 is YNFKEQ. The CDR3 loop spans 14 amino acids. Here the CDR3 reads CASSQVAGSSPLHF. The CDR3 DNA reads TGTGCCAGCAGCCAAGTGGCGGGTAGTTCACCACTCCACTTT.

About this clonotype: Since a much larger clone is just one base distant, this may be a read error. The chain has TRBV20-1 and TRBJ1-5; weak D call: TRBD1 (5 bases). Germline CDR1 and CDR2: DFQATT and SNEGSKA (reference sequence). This CDR3 is 12 amino acids long. This CDR3 reads CSDRGDSQPQHF. The CDR3 DNA sequence: TGCAGTGATAGAGGTGACAGCCAGCCCCAGCATTTT.

Details on this clonotype: An end of the junction does not agree with germline; a read error may underlie this. The gene calls are TRBV5-6 and TRBJ1-5, with D perhaps matching TRBD1 (6 bases). The CDR3 contains 17 residues. Germline V lookup: CDR1 SGHDT, CDR2 YYEEEE. CDR3 sequence (DNA): TGTGCCAGCAGCTTGACTACAGGGCACGCTAGCAATCAGCCTCAGCATTTT. This encodes CASSLTTGHASNQPQHF.

This sequence joins TRBV5-4 and TRBJ2-3; D tentatively reads TRBD1 or TRBD2 (6 bases each). CDR1 SGHNT and CDR2 YYREEE come from the germline V gene (reference sequence). The CDR3 contains 19 residues. The germline V and J ends were trimmed by 2 bases and 3 bases, with 25 bases remaining between them. CDR3 sequence reads: CASSLAFTASVRGTDTQYF. The DNA for the CDR3 is TGTGCCAGCAGCTTAGCGTTTACGGCTAGCGTGAGGGGGACAGATACGCAGTATTTT.

On this clonotype: A much larger clone lies a single base off, so this may be a read error. This sequence joins TRBV7-9 and TRBJ1-2; the D gene is possibly TRBD1 (6 bases). Looked up from germline, CDR1 is SEHNR and CDR2 is FQNEAQ (reference sequence). Trimming pared 5 bases from V and 9 bases from J, leaving 13 bases between. The CDR3 sequence is 12 residues long. The CDR3 nucleotides read TGTGCCAGCAGCAAAGGGGGTTACAGCTACACCTTC. As protein: CASSKGGYSYTF.

This clonotype was counted once. A junction end diverges from the germline sequence, so it may reflect a read error. The V call is TRBV29-1, the J call TRBJ2-7; a possible D gene is TRBD1 (5 bases). The CDR3 length is 15 residues. CDR1 is SQVTM and CDR2 is ANQGSEA in the germline V gene. CDR3 amino acids: CRVEDRERGSYEQYF. The CDR3 DNA sequence: TGCAGGGTTGAAGATAGGGAAAGGGGCTCCTACGAGCAGTACTTC.

This clonotype is a singleton in its sample. The CDR3 does not end in the conserved phenylalanine or tryptophan, so this is likely a read error. This chain links TRBV6-1 with TRBJ2-7, with D maybe TRBD2 (5 bases). CDR1 is MNHNS, CDR2 SASEGT, per germline. This CDR3 comprises 15 residues. The germline V and J ends were trimmed by 6 bases and 1 base, with 16 bases remaining between them. The CDR3 sequence: CASSIPGIRSYEQYY. CDR3 nucleotides: TGTGCCAGCAGCATCCCCGGGATTAGATCCTACGAGCAGTACTAC.

Regarding this clonotype: The junction shows a germline mismatch at one end, possibly a read error. The chain employs TRBV6-2 or TRBV6-3 and TRBJ2-7; TRBD2 matches 8 bases. Germline V gene lookup returns CDR1 MNHEY and CDR2 SVGEGT. CDR3 size: 17 residues. DNA of the CDR3: TGCGCCAGCACATTCGGGATTAGCGGGATTAGCTCCTACGAGCAGTACTTC. Encoded protein: CASTFGISGISSYEQYF.

On this clonotype: The junction shows a germline mismatch at one end, possibly a read error. The chain uses TRBV29-1 and TRBJ2-3; 8 bases match TRBD1. The CDR3 consists of 15 residues. The germline V gene has CDR1 SQVTM and CDR2 ANQGSEA. CDR3 in amino acids: CRAQTGAGSTDTQYF. The CDR3 region has the DNA TGCAGGGCCCAGACAGGGGCGGGTAGCACAGATACACAGTATTTT.

Turning to this clonotype: The junction and the germline gene differ at one end; a read error may be behind it. The gene calls are TRBV6-5 and TRBJ2-2; tentative D call: TRBD2 (6 bases). Germline lookup yields CDR1 MNHEY and CDR2 SVGAGI. This CDR3 is 15 amino acids long. CDR3 residues: CASSYLGGSTWEPFF. In DNA, the CDR3 is TGTGCCAGCAGTTACCTCGGGGGTTCGACCTGGGAGCCGTTTTTT.

This clonotype was seen a single time. This is likely a read error, given that the CDR3 carries no conserved phenylalanine or tryptophan at its end. This chain links TRBV5-4 with TRBJ1-1; TRBD1 matches at 7 bases. The CDR3 is made up of 13 amino acids. The junction had 6 bases not matched to a gene; V was cut back by 7 bases and J by 3 bases. Per germline, CDR1 SGHNT and CDR2 YYREEE (reference sequence). CDR3: CASRGQRYTEAFY. The CDR3 DNA reads TGTGCCAGCCGGGGACAGCGGTACACTGAAGCTTTCTAT.

The chain couples TRBV29-1 to TRBJ1-1, with D unclear. CDR1 is SQVTM, CDR2 ANQGSEA, per germline. Trimming shortened V by 4 bases and J by 10 bases, and 19 bases separated the two germline ends. The CDR3 consists of 13 residues. CDR3 nucleotide sequence: TGCAGCGTTGGGGTCCCCGGGTTCGGTGTAGCTTTCTTT. This codes for CSVGVPGFGVAFF.

Regarding this clonotype: This may stem from a read error, because a much larger clone lies one nucleotide away. V is TRBV11-2 and J is TRBJ2-7; D is undetermined. This CDR3 has 11 amino acids. CDR1 SGHAT and CDR2 FQNNGV come from the germline V gene. Here the CDR3 DNA reads TGTGCCAGCGGGTCAACCTACGATCAGTACTTC. This codes for CASGSTYDQYF.

In regard to this clonotype: Without the conserved terminal phenylalanine or tryptophan, this CDR3 likely stems from a read error. Here the CDR3 reads CASSYASGTWELFV. The CDR3 DNA follows: TGTGCCAGCAGCTATGCCAGTGGCACCTGGGAGCTGTTTGTT. J is TRBJ2-2 and V is TRBV11-1; D not resolved. CDR1 and CDR2 (germline): SGHAT, FQDESV (reference sequence). The CDR3 length is 14 residues.

With respect to this clonotype: A read error may account for a junction end that differs from germline. The V gene is TRBV4-1, the J gene TRBJ2-1, with D unclear. Germline V gene data show CDR1 as MGHRA and CDR2 as YSYEKL. The CDR3 has 13 amino acids. The CDR3 DNA reads as TGCGCCAGCAGCCGGACGCCATGGGGTGAGCAGCTCTTC. The encoded protein is CASSRTPWGEQLF.

Remarks on this clonotype: The conserved closing phenylalanine or tryptophan is absent in this CDR3, likely reflecting a read error. The chain employs TRBV5-4 and TRBJ2-3, with TRBD2 matching 8 bases. The V gene's germline CDR1 is SGHNT and CDR2 YYREEE (reference sequence). The length of the CDR3 is 16 residues. The CDR3 sequence: CAISPIEREPGDTQYL. For the CDR3, the DNA is TGTGCCATCAGCCCTATCGAGCGGGAGCCGGGAGATACGCAGTATCTC.

The CDR3: CASSFPDTQETQYF. The CDR3, as DNA: TGTGCCAGCAGCTTCCCGGACACTCAAGAGACCCAGTACTTC. The chain uses TRBV5-4 and TRBJ2-5; D is perhaps TRBD1 (5 bases). Germline V CDR1 and CDR2: SGHNT, YYREEE (reference sequence). V gave up 2 bases and J gave up 2 bases, with 10 bases separating them. This CDR3 is 14 amino acids long.